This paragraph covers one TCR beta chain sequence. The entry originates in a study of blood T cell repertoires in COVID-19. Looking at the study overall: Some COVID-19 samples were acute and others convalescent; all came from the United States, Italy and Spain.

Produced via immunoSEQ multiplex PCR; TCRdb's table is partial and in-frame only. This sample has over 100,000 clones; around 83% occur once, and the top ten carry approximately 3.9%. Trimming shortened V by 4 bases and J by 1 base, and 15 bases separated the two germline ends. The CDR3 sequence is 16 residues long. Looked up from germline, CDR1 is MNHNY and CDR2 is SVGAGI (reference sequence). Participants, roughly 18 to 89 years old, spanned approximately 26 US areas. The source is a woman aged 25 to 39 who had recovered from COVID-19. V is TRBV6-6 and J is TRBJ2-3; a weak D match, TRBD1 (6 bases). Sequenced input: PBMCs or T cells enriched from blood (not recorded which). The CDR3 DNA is TGTGCCAGCAGTTCACCGCAGGGACAACGCACAGATACGCAGTATTTT. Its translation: CASSSPQGQRTDTQYF.